The source of this T cell receptor (beta chain) is a study of cytomegalovirus exposure and HLA in healthy donors. 60 Vbeta and 13 Jbeta primers were used in PCR. Libraries were prepared by immunoSEQ multiplex PCR; TCRdb keeps only in-frame clonotypes and omits some of them. This repertoire comprises about 48,000 clones; its ten largest clones make up around 2.2%. V was pared by 1 base and J by 4 bases, with 6 bases of the junction left unmatched. CDR1 is SEHNR, CDR2 FQNEAQ, per germline (reference sequence). This CDR3 contains 15 residues. The clonotype comes from a middle-aged woman in good health and CMV-seronegative. The V gene is TRBV7-9, the J gene TRBJ1-2, with 7 bases lining up with TRBD1. The sample taken for sequencing was PBMCs. As DNA, the CDR3 is TGTGCCAGCAGCTTAGGACAGGGTCATGCCTATGGCTACACCTTC. It yields the protein CASSLGQGHAYGYTF. Drawing the rest from reference TRBV7-9 and TRBJ1-2, the complete variable domain is DTGVSQNPRHKITKRGQNVTFRCDPISEHNRLYWYRQTLGQGPEFLTYFQNEAQLEKSRLLSDRFSAERPKGSFSTLEIQRTEQGDSAMYLCASSLGQGHAYGYTFGSGTRLTVV.